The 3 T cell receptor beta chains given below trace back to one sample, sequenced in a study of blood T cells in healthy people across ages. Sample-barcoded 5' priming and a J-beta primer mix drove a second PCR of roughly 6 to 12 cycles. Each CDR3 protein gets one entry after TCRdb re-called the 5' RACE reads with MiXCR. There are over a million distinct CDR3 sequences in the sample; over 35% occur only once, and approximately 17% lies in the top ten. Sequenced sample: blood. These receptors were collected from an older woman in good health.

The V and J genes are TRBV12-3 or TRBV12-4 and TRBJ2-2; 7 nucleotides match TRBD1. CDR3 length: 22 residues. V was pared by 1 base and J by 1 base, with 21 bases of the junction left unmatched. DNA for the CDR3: TGTGCCAGCAGTTTAGGGCCCCAGGTATCTGAAGGGACAGCCCTGAACACCGGGGAGCTGTTTTTT. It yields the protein CASSLGPQVSEGTALNTGELFF.

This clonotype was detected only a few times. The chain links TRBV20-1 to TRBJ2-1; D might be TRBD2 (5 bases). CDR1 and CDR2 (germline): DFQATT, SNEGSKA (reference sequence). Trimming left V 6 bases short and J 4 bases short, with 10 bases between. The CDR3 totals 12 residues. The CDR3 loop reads CSAWSGYNEQFF. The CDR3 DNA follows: TGCAGTGCGTGGAGCGGTTACAATGAGCAGTTCTTC.

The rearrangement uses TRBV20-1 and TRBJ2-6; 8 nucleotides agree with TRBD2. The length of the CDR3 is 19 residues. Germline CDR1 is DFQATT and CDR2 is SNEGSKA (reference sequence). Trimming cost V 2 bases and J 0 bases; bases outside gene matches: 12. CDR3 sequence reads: CSARSSGRGGSSGANVLTF. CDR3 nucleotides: TGCAGTGCTAGATCGAGCGGGAGAGGGGGAAGCTCTGGGGCCAACGTCCTGACTTTC.